The subject of this entry is one T cell receptor (beta chain). What it binds is unknown. The entry originates in a study of T cell responses to AZD1222 COVID-19 vaccine. Here immunoSEQ multiplex PCR was the method, and the copy in TCRdb shows in-frame clones only, minus some. The sample lists some 140,000 clones, roughly nine tenths seen once, with about 5.1% in the top ten. Germline V lookup: CDR1 DFQATT, CDR2 SNEGSKA (reference sequence). J gave up 4 bases and V 3 bases, and 9 bases lay outside the gene matches. The CDR3 runs 15 residues. Findings of the study overall: Donor demographics were predominantly white British with a female majority; clonal diversity may be underestimated. Scientists sampled the repertoires only once the peak T cell response had passed.

The sequencing here drew on peripheral blood, taken on day 0 of MenACWY control vaccination. The chain employs TRBV20-1 and TRBJ1-2; 9 bases fit TRBD1. The origin of this receptor is an adult in good health. CDR3 loop: CSASVRTGVFYGYTF. The CDR3 DNA reads as TGCAGTGCTAGTGTACGGACAGGGGTTTTCTATGGCTACACCTTC.